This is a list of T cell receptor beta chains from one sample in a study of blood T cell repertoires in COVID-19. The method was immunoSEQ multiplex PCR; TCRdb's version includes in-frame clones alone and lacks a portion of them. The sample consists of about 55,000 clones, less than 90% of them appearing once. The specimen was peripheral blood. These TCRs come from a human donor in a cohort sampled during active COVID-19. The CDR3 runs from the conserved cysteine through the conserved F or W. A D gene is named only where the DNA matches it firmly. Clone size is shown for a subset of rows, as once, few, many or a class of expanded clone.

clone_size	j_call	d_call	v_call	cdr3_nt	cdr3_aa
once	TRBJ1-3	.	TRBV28	TGTGCCAGCAGCTCCGGAGGGTCTGGAAACACCATATATTTT	CASSSGGSGNTIYF
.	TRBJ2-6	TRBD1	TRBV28	TGTGCCAGCAGTTTATTGGGGACAGGGCGCTCTGGGGCCAACGTCCTGACTTTC	CASSLLGTGRSGANVLTF
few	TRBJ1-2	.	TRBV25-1	TGTGCCAGCAGTGAATATGGGGCAGAGGGCTACACCTTC	CASSEYGAEGYTF
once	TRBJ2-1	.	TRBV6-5	TGTGCCAGCAAACCCGCGGGAAGCCCCTACAATGAGCAGTTCTTC	CASKPAGSPYNEQFF
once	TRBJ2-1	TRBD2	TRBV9	TGTGCCAGCAGCGTAGCGGCTAGCGGGGTAGATGAGCAGTTCTTC	CASSVAASGVDEQFF
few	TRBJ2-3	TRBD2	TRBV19	TGTGCCAGTAGTAAAAGAGCGGGAGAAGATACGCAGTATTTT	CASSKRAGEDTQYF
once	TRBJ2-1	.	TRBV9	TGTGCCAGCAGCGTAGATACCGGGCCCGGGAACAATGAGCAGTTCTTC	CASSVDTGPGNNEQFF
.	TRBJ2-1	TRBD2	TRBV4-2	TGTGCCAGCAGCCAAGAAAGGGGACTAGCGGGAGTGTTCGATGAGCAGTTCTTC	CASSQERGLAGVFDEQFF
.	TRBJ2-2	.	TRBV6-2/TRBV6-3	TGTGCCAGCAGTTACCCCGTTGCCGGGGAGCTGTTTTTT	CASSYPVAGELFF
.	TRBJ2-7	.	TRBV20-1	TGCAGTGCTCGGACATTTACCGAGCAGTACTTC	CSARTFTEQYF
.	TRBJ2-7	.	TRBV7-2	TGTGCCAGCAGCTTATCCGCGGACAGACCCTACGAGCAGTACTTC	CASSLSADRPYEQYF
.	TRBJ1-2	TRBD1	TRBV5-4	TGTGCCAGCAGCACGGACAGGGGGTCGTATGGCTACACCTTC	CASSTDRGSYGYTF
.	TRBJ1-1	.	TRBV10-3	TGTGCCATCAGTAAGTTACCTAAAGGGACACTGAACACTGAAGCTTTCTTT	CAISKLPKGTLNTEAFF